This TCR beta chain was profiled in a study of T cell repertoires in cytomegalovirus infection. Overall study: It was the public TCR beta signatures that indicated both CMV infection and matching HLA type. General study findings and limits: Based on cumulative public TCR beta family frequency, carriers of CMV plus the relevant HLA were identified. HLA-C-restricted CMV clonotypes gave the most frequent clonotype in two of eight donors.

Germline CDR1 and CDR2: KGHDR and SFDVKD. The CDR3 is 15 residues long. The ends were cut back, 2 bases at V and 1 base at J, with 10 bases in the middle. TCRdb reprocessed the reads with MiXCR, giving one entry per CDR3 protein. The sample contains hundreds of thousands of distinct CDR3 sequences, 11% of which appear only once. This clonotype has at least ten counts. Antigen: not known. The sequenced sample was PBMCs. The source is a human donor in good health (CMV status not recorded). Some clones in this sample may be carry-over from other donors' samples. The chain joins TRBV24-1 to TRBJ2-5, with D unclear. The chain's CDR3 is CATSDSAAIQETQYF. CDR3 sequence (DNA): TGTGCCACCAGTGATTCGGCAGCCATCCAAGAGACCCAGTACTTC.